This entry lists 9 T cell receptor beta chains sequenced from one sample in a study of T cells in Graves' hyperthyroidism and ophthalmopathy. Template material for amplifying TCR beta CDR3 regions consisted of RNA transcripts. First-round RT-PCR of the TCR CDR3 relied on the HTBI primer set. TCRdb reprocessed the multiplex PCR reads via MiXCR and lists one record per CDR3 protein. The top ten hold more than 5% of the sample, which has some 600,000 distinct CDR3 sequences, 14% seen once. The sample was blood. Every receptor here comes from a woman under 40 with Graves' hyperthyroidism that later progressed to Graves' ophthalmopathy.

This clonotype was counted ten times or more. The chain joins TRBV7-9 to TRBJ1-3, with D unresolved. Germline loops: CDR1 SEHNR, CDR2 FQNEAQ (reference sequence). V was trimmed by 5 bases and J by 0 bases, leaving 8 bases between them. This CDR3 is built from 14 residues. CDR3 residues: CASSNSSSGNTIYF. CDR3 nucleotides: TGTGCCAGCAGCAACAGTAGCTCTGGAAACACCATATATTTT.

Remarks on this clonotype: This may be a read error: a much more frequent sequence differs by one nucleotide. The conserved final phenylalanine or tryptophan is absent from the CDR3, which likely points to a read error. J is TRBJ1-5 and V is TRBV10-3, with D unclear. The CDR3 loop spans 14 amino acids. Trimming took off 3 bases at V and 3 bases at J, with 9 bases between the two ends. Per the germline V gene, CDR1 is ENHRY and CDR2 is SYGVKD. The CDR3 loop is CAISESQNNQPQHV. DNA of the CDR3: TGTGCCATCAGTGAAAGTCAGAACAATCAGCCCCAGCATGTT.

V and J are TRBV6-2 or TRBV6-3 and TRBJ2-1; TRBD2 agrees at 10 bases. Trimming cost V 5 bases and J 7 bases; bases outside gene matches: 5. Germline CDR1 is MNHEY and CDR2 is SVGEGT. The CDR3 is made up of 14 amino acids. DNA for the CDR3: TGTGCCAGCAGTCCTAGCGGGGGAGGTAATGAGCAGTTCTTC. Protein: CASSPSGGGNEQFF.

This clonotype has ten or more counts. V is TRBV7-8 and J is TRBJ2-5; 12 nucleotides agree with TRBD2. Germline trimming cut 7 bases from V and 4 bases from J; bases unmatched to any gene: 13. The CDR3 is 17 amino acids. Germline V CDR1 and CDR2: SGHVS, FQNEAQ. CDR3 protein: CASKLRTSGTLGETQYF. The DNA of the CDR3 is TGTGCCAGCAAACTCCGGACTAGCGGGACCCTTGGAGAGACCCAGTACTTC. The whole variable domain, filled in from reference TRBV7-8 and TRBJ2-5, reads GAGVSQSPRYKVAKRGQDVALRCDPISGHVSLFWYQQALGQGPEFLTYFQNEAQLDKSGLPSDRFFAERPEGSVSTLKIQRTQQEDSAVYLCASKLRTSGTLGETQYFGPGTRLLVL.

The sample holds many counts of this clonotype. This rearrangement joins TRBV6-1 to TRBJ2-7; D is unclear. The V end lost 7 bases, the J end lost 1 base, and 11 bases lay between the germline ends. This CDR3 is 13 amino acids long. The germline V gene encodes CDR1 MNHNS and CDR2 SASEGT. The CDR3 sequence is CASTPATSYEQYF. CDR3 DNA sequence: TGTGCCAGCACCCCGGCTACTTCCTACGAGCAGTACTTC.

This clonotype was counted ten times or more. V usage is TRBV11-2 and J usage is TRBJ2-1, with TRBD2 matching 9 bases. Looked up from germline, CDR1 is SGHAT and CDR2 is FQNNGV. The V gene end was trimmed by 4 bases and the J gene end by 4 bases; junction bases not matched to a gene: 8. This CDR3 contains 16 residues. Here the CDR3 DNA reads TGTGCCAGCAGCTCCAGACTAGCGGAGGGTTACAATGAGCAGTTCTTC. The encoded protein is CASSSRLAEGYNEQFF. Variable domain in full (rest from reference TRBV11-2 and TRBJ2-1): EAGVAQSPRYKIIEKRQSVAFWCNPISGHATLYWYQQILGQGPKLLIQFQNNGVVDDSQLPKDRFSAERLKGVDSTLKIQPAKLEDSAVYLCASSSRLAEGYNEQFFGPGTRLTVL.

This clonotype was seen a handful of times. The chain links TRBV18 to TRBJ1-6; 10 bases agree with TRBD1. With 3 bases clipped from V and 10 bases from J, the junction kept 9 bases outside the gene matches. Looked up from germline, CDR1 is KGHSH and CDR2 is LQKENI. The CDR3 runs 16 residues. CDR3 protein: CASSPRGQGLFSPLHF. The CDR3 nucleotides read TGTGCCAGCTCACCCCGGGGACAGGGGCTATTCTCACCCCTCCACTTT.

The table lists this clonotype with many counts. The gene calls are TRBV28 and TRBJ1-2; D is possibly TRBD1 (5 bases). CDR1 and CDR2 from the germline V gene are MDHEN and SYDVKM. This CDR3 is 16 amino acids long. The V gene lost 6 bases and the J gene lost 4 bases, with 21 bases spanning the gap. CDR3 coding DNA: TGTGCCAGCAGCCGCAGACCGGACGGGGGAGGCTATGGCTACACCTTC. It codes for CASSRRPDGGGYGYTF.

This clonotype was found many times. J is TRBJ2-7 and V is TRBV9; no firm D call. CDR1 and CDR2 (germline): SGDLS, YYNGEE. V gave up 0 bases and J gave up 2 bases, with 9 bases separating them. The CDR3 runs to 14 residues. CDR3 coding DNA: TGTGCCAGCAGCGTAGAAGGGTACCCCTACGAGCAGTACTTC. Its protein product is CASSVEGYPYEQYF.